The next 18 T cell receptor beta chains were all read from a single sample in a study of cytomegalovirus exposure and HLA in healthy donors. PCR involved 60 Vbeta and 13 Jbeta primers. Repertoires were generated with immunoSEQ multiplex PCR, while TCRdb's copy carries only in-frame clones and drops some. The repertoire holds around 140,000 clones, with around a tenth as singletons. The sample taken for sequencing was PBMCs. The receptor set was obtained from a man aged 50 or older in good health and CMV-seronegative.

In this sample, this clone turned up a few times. CDR3 region: CASSVAGDFAYEQYF. Written as DNA, the CDR3 is TGTGCCAGCAGCGTAGCGGGGGATTTTGCCTACGAGCAGTACTTC. V usage is TRBV9 and J usage is TRBJ2-7; D might be TRBD2 (6 bases). Germline values: CDR1 SGDLS, CDR2 YYNGEE. Trimming removed 0 bases from V and 2 bases from J, with 12 bases in between. This CDR3 region has 15 residues.

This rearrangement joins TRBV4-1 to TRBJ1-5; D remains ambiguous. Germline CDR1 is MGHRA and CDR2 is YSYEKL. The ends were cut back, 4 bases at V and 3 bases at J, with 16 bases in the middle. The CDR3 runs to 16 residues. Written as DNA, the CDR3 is TGCGCCAGCAGCCCCCCGGTTGGCGGATCCAATCAGCCCCAGCATTTT. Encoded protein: CASSPPVGGSNQPQHF.

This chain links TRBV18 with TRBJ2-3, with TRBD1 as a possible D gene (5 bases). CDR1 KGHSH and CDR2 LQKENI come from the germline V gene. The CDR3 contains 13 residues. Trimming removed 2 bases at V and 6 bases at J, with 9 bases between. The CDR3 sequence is CASSPIQVDTQYF. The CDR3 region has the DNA TGTGCCAGCTCACCAATACAGGTCGATACGCAGTATTTT.

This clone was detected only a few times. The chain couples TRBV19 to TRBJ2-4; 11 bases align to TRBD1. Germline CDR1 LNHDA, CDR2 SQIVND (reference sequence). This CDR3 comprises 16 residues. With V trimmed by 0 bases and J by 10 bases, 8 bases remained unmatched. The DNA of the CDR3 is TGTGCCAGTAGTATAGATAACTGGGACAGGGGGGGGATTCAGTACTTC. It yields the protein CASSIDNWDRGGIQYF.

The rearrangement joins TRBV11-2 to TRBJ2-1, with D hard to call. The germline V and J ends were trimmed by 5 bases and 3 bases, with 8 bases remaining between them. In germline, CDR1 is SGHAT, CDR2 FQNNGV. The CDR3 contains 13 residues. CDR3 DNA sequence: TGTGCCAGCAGCCAAGAACACTACAATGAGCAGTTCTTC. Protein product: CASSQEHYNEQFF. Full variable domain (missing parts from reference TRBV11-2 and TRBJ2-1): EAGVAQSPRYKIIEKRQSVAFWCNPISGHATLYWYQQILGQGPKLLIQFQNNGVVDDSQLPKDRFSAERLKGVDSTLKIQPAKLEDSAVYLCASSQEHYNEQFFGPGTRLTVL.

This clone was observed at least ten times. This CDR3 is CASSVDRTGRGSYNEQFF. The CDR3 DNA reads TGTGCCAGCAGCGTAGATAGGACAGGGAGGGGCTCCTACAATGAGCAGTTCTTC. The genes are TRBV9 and TRBJ2-1, with D perhaps matching TRBD1 (8 bases). Trimming shortened V by 0 bases and J by 0 bases, and 16 bases separated the two germline ends. Per the germline V gene, CDR1 is SGDLS and CDR2 is YYNGEE. The CDR3 totals 18 residues.

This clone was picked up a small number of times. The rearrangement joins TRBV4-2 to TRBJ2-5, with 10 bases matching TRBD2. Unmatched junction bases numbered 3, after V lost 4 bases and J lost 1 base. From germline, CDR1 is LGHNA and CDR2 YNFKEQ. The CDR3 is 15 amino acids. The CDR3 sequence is CASSRTSGPQETQYF. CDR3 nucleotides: TGTGCCAGCAGCCGGACTAGCGGTCCCCAAGAGACCCAGTACTTC.

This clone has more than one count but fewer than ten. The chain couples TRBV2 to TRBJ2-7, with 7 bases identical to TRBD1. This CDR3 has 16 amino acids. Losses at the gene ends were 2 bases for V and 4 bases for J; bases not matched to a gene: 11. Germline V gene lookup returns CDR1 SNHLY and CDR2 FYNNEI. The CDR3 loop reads CASSEWGEGAGYEQYF. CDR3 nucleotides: TGTGCCAGCAGTGAATGGGGCGAGGGGGCTGGATACGAGCAGTACTTC. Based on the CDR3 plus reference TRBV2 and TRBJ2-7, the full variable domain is EPEVTQTPSHQVTQMGQEVILRCVPISNHLYFYWYRQILGQKVEFLVSFYNNEISEKSEIFDDQFSVERPDGSNFTLKIRSTKLEDSAMYFCASSEWGEGAGYEQYFGPGTRLTVT.

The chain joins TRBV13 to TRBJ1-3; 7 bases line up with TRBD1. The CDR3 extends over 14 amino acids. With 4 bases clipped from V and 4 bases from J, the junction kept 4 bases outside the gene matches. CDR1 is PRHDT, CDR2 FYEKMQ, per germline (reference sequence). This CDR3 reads CASSSQGYGNTIYF. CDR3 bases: TGTGCCAGCAGCTCACAGGGGTACGGAAACACCATATATTTT.

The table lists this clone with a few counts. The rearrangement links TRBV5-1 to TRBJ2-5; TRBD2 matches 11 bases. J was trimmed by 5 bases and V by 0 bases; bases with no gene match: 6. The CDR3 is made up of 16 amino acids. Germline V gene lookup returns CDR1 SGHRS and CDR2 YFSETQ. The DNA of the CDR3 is TGCGCCAGCAGCTTGGTGGTTAGCGGGGGGGCCGAGACCCAGTACTTC. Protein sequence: CASSLVVSGGAETQYF.

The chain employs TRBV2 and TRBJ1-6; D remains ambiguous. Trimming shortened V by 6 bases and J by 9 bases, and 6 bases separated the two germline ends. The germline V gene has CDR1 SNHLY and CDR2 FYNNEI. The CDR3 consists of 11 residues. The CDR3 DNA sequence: TGTGCCAGCAGAGTGAGTTCACCCCTCCACTTT. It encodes CASRVSSPLHF.

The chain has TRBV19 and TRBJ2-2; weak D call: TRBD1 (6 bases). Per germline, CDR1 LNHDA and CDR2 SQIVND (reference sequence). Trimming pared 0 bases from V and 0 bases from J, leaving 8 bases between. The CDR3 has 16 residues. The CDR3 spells CASSIEGGANTGELFF. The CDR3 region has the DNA TGTGCCAGTAGTATAGAAGGGGGAGCGAACACCGGGGAGCTGTTTTTT.

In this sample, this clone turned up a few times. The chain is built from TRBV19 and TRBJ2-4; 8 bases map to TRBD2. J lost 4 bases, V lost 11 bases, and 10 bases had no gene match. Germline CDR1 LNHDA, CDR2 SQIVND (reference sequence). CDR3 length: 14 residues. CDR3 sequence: CAAAGGRGKNIQYF. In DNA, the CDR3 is TGTGCCGCGGCGGGGGGCCGGGGAAAAAACATTCAGTACTTC.

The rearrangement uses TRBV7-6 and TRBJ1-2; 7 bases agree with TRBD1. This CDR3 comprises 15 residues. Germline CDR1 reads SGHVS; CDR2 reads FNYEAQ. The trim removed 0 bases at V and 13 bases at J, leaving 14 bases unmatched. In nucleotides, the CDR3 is TGTGCCAGCAGCTTAGCGCTAGGGCAGGGGGGCCTCCCCACCTTC. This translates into CASSLALGQGGLPTF.

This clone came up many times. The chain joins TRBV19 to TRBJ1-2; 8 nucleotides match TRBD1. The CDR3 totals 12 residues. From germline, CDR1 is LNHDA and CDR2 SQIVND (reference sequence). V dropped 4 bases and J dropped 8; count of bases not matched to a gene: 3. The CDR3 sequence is CASSTSGGGYTF. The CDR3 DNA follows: TGTGCCAGTAGTACCTCAGGGGGCGGCTACACCTTC.

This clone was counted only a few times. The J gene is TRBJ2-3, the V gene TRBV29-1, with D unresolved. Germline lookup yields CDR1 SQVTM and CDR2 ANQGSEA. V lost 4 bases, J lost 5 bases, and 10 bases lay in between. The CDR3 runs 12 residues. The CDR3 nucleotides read TGCAGCGTTGCCCTTCCCGGAGATACGCAGTATTTT. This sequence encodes CSVALPGDTQYF.

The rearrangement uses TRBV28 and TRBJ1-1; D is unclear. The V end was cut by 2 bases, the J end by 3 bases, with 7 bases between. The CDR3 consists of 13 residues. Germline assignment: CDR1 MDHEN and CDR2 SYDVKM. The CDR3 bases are TGTGCCAGCAGTTTAACTCCCTACACTGAAGCTTTCTTT. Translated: CASSLTPYTEAFF.

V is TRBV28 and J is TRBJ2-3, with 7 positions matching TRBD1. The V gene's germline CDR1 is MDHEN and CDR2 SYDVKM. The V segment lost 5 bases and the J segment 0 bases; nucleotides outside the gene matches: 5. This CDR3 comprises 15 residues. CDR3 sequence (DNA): TGTGCCAGCAGTCAAGACAGGGCTAGCACAGATACGCAGTATTTT. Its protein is CASSQDRASTDTQYF.